These 4 T cell receptor beta chains originate from one sample sequenced in a study of regulatory T cells in long-lasting Graves disease (dated by TCRdb to the early 2020s). The sample's time point label, in plain terms: persistent/refractory GD, antithyroid drugs over 5 years with positive TRAb. RNA was extracted from PBMCs in TRIzol for both TCR sequencing and RNA sequencing. The library was obtained by multiplex PCR. The listed sequencing device is Illumina HiSeq 4000. CDR3 regions were amplified by Arm-PCR with iRepertoire HTBI primers to construct TCR beta libraries. TCRdb itself trimmed the public reads at Q25 with fastp, ran MiXCR and retained productive beta chains. Every CDR3 protein is listed once, alongside the most common genes and DNA of its rows. The sample table records about 660,000 distinct CDR3 sequences; 30% of these occur just once. The top ten clonotypes cover about 42% of the sample.

This sample comprised peripheral blood mononuclear cells (PBMCs), obtained when the disease was refractory, from a patient treated with antithyroid drugs. The receptors stem from a female donor with Graves disease.

The rearrangement uses TRBV5-1 and TRBJ2-7, with D possibly matching TRBD1 (5 bases). Germline V gives CDR1 SGHRS, CDR2 YFSETQ. The CDR3 has 15 residues. The V end was cut by 4 bases, the J end by 0 bases, with 14 bases between. The CDR3 sequence: CASSPDRGNSYEQYF. CDR3 nucleotides: TGCGCCAGCAGCCCTGATAGGGGCAACTCCTACGAGCAGTACTTC.

The CDR3 loop is CAISEQGVHEQYF. In DNA, the CDR3 is TGTGCCATCAGTGAGCAGGGTGTACACGAGCAGTACTTC. The chain has TRBV10-3 and TRBJ2-7; D is possibly TRBD1 (5 bases). Germline V CDR1 and CDR2: ENHRY, SYGVKD. The CDR3 has 13 residues. With 2 bases removed from V and 5 bases from J, the gap between germline ends came to 10 bases.

V usage is TRBV11-2 and J usage is TRBJ1-1; perhaps TRBD1 as D (6 bases). The CDR3 has 15 residues. The germline V and J ends were trimmed by 5 bases and 3 bases, with 16 bases remaining between them. CDR1 and CDR2 (germline): SGHAT, FQNNGV. Here the CDR3 DNA reads TGTGCCAGCAGCGAGGACAGTCGGGGGGACACTGAAGCTTTCTTT. Translation: CASSEDSRGDTEAFF. Drawing the rest from reference TRBV11-2 and TRBJ1-1, the complete variable domain is EAGVAQSPRYKIIEKRQSVAFWCNPISGHATLYWYQQILGQGPKLLIQFQNNGVVDDSQLPKDRFSAERLKGVDSTLKIQPAKLEDSAVYLCASSEDSRGDTEAFFGQGTRLTVV.

This chain connects TRBV20-1 to TRBJ1-5; TRBD1 aligns across 8 bases. This CDR3 region has 13 residues. Germline CDR1 DFQATT, CDR2 SNEGSKA (reference sequence). V lost 7 bases and J lost 7; bases outside the gene matches: 9. CDR3 residues: CSVPDRVGQPQHF. The DNA for the CDR3 is TGCAGTGTCCCGGACAGGGTCGGACAGCCCCAGCATTTT.